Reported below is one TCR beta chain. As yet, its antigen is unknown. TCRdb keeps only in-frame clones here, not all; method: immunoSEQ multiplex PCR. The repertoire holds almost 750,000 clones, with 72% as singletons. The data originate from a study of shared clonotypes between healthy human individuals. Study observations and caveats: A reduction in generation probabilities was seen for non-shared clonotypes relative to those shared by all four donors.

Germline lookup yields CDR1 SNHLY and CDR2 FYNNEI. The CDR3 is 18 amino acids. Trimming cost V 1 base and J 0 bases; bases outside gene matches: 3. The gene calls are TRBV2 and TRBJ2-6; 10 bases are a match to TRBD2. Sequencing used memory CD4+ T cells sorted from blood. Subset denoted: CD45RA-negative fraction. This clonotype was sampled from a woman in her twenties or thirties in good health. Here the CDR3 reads CASSEGLAGLSGANVLTF. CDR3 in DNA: TGTGCCAGCAGTGAAGGACTAGCGGGTCTCTCTGGGGCCAACGTCCTGACTTTC.